The 20 T cell receptor beta chains below come from one sample, sequenced in a study of human T cells and chemical hapten exposure. Time point of the sample: patch test 1, 2 weeks after DPC sensitization. Described treatment: therapeutic diphenylcyclopropenone sensitization with weekly scalp DPC. TCRdb re-derived calls from the RACE reads in MiXCR, one entry per CDR3 protein. The sample has 65,000 to 85,000 distinct CDR3 sequences; approximately 10% are singletons. The sample was whole blood, taken in connection with sensitization to the hapten diphenylcyclopropenone (DPC). The source is a woman aged 50 to 65 with alopecia areata. Some clones in this sample may be carry-over from other donors' samples.

V is TRBV29-1 and J is TRBJ2-7; TRBD1 matches 7 bases. V shed 6 bases and J 2 bases; nucleotides not matched to a gene: 10. The CDR3 is 14 residues long. CDR1 SQVTM and CDR2 ANQGSEA come from the germline V gene. The chain's CDR3 is CSVVKGAPPYEQYF. In DNA, the CDR3 is TGCAGCGTCGTAAAGGGGGCCCCCCCCTACGAGCAGTACTTC.

The chain links TRBV7-2 to TRBJ2-5; 7 nucleotides line up with TRBD1. CDR1 is SGHTA, CDR2 FQGNSA, per germline. V gave up 5 bases and J gave up 2 bases; unmatched junction bases: 8. The CDR3 runs to 15 residues. As DNA, the CDR3 is TGTGCCAGCAGCCCGACAGGGTTCCTTCAAGAGACCCAGTACTTC. Translated: CASSPTGFLQETQYF. Full variable domain (remainder filled in from reference TRBV7-2 and TRBJ2-5): GAGVSQSPSNKVTEKGKDVELRCDPISGHTALYWYRQSLGQGLEFLIYFQGNSAPDKSGLPSDRFSAERTGGSVSTLTIQRTQQEDSAVYLCASSPTGFLQETQYFGPGTRLLVL.

This clonotype was recorded many times. This rearrangement joins TRBV2 to TRBJ1-4; 8 bases line up with TRBD1. Germline values: CDR1 SNHLY, CDR2 FYNNEI. The CDR3 length is 14 residues. J was trimmed by 6 bases and V by 6 bases; bases with no gene match: 6. CDR3 residues: CASSSDRGYEKLFF. CDR3 coding DNA: TGTGCCAGCAGCTCAGACAGGGGTTATGAAAAACTGTTTTTT. The full variable domain, rest sourced from reference TRBV2 and TRBJ1-4, is EPEVTQTPSHQVTQMGQEVILRCVPISNHLYFYWYRQILGQKVEFLVSFYNNEISEKSEIFDDQFSVERPDGSNFTLKIRSTKLEDSAMYFCASSSDRGYEKLFFGSGTQLSVL.

This clonotype has just a few counts. This chain's CDR3 is CSANGGLAGGGEQFF. DNA of the CDR3: TGCAGCGCCAACGGAGGACTAGCGGGAGGCGGTGAGCAGTTCTTC. The V and J genes are TRBV29-1 and TRBJ2-1; TRBD2 aligns across 14 bases. Looked up from germline, CDR1 is SQVTM and CDR2 is ANQGSEA. Trimming took 7 bases from V and 9 from J; bases not matched to a gene: 11. The length of the CDR3 is 15 residues.

The J gene is TRBJ2-1, the V gene TRBV6-5, with 12 bases identical to TRBD2. Germline V gives CDR1 MNHEY, CDR2 SVGAGI. The CDR3 length is 16 residues. The V segment lost 4 bases and the J segment 7 bases; nucleotides outside the gene matches: 8. The CDR3 spells CASSWLLAGGPNEQFF. The CDR3 DNA sequence: TGTGCCAGCAGTTGGCTTCTAGCGGGAGGGCCGAATGAGCAGTTCTTC.

This clonotype was counted between two and nine times. CDR3 loop: CASRRDGAYEQYF. Here the CDR3 DNA reads TGTGCCAGCAGGCGTGACGGAGCCTACGAGCAGTACTTC. This rearrangement joins TRBV6-5 to TRBJ2-7; D is unresolved. Trimming stripped 6 bases from V and 2 bases from J, with 11 bases between. Germline lookup yields CDR1 MNHEY and CDR2 SVGAGI. There are 13 residues in the CDR3.

The chain is built from TRBV6-5 and TRBJ1-6, with 7 bases fitting TRBD1. Per germline, CDR1 MNHEY and CDR2 SVGAGI. Losses at the gene ends were 5 bases for V and 0 bases for J; bases not matched to a gene: 7. The CDR3 loop spans 17 amino acids. For the CDR3, the DNA is TGTGCCAGCAGTCCAGAACAGGGGAGCTCCTATAATTCACCCCTCCACTTT. It specifies CASSPEQGSSYNSPLHF.

This clonotype was seen only a few times. V and J are TRBV30 and TRBJ2-6; 7 positions match TRBD1. The CDR3 is 13 residues long. Per the germline V gene, CDR1 is GTSNPN and CDR2 is SVGIG (reference sequence). Here the CDR3 DNA reads TGTGCTACAGGGGTTGGTGGGGCCAACGTCCTGACTTTC. Residues: CATGVGGANVLTF.

The DNA of the CDR3 is TGTGCCAGCTCACCACGACTAGCCAACACCGGGGAGCTGTTTTTT. It is translated as CASSPRLANTGELFF. The chain employs TRBV18 and TRBJ2-2; 7 bases align to TRBD2. Trimming removed 1 base from V and 2 bases from J; junction bases left unmatched: 1. The CDR3 extends over 15 amino acids. Germline CDR1 KGHSH, CDR2 LQKENI.

This clonotype was found a few times. J is TRBJ1-2 and V is TRBV25-1; the D is unclear. Germline lookup yields CDR1 MGHDK and CDR2 SYGVNS. This CDR3 has 13 residues. Trimming removed 3 bases from V and 4 bases from J, with 9 bases in between. CDR3 protein: CASSDDGGYGYTF. The CDR3 DNA reads TGTGCCAGCAGTGACGATGGCGGCTATGGCTACACCTTC.

This clonotype was seen more than once but under ten times. The V call is TRBV24-1, the J call TRBJ2-6, with D uncertain. Germline values: CDR1 KGHDR, CDR2 SFDVKD. This CDR3 spans 16 amino acids. With 5 bases removed from V and 0 bases from J, the gap between germline ends came to 10 bases. The CDR3 region is CATSGRSFSGANVLTF. The CDR3 DNA reads as TGTGCCACCAGTGGACGCTCCTTCTCTGGGGCCAACGTCCTGACTTTC.

This clonotype has at least ten counts. A read error may account for a junction end that differs from germline. V usage is TRBV30 and J usage is TRBJ2-7, with 13 bases lining up with TRBD2. Germline CDR1 GTSNPN, CDR2 SVGIG (reference sequence). The CDR3 is 12 amino acids. As DNA, the CDR3 is TGTGCTTGGACTAGCGGGAGCCGGGAGCAGTACTTC. Protein sequence: CAWTSGSREQYF. Full variable domain (remainder filled in from reference TRBV30 and TRBJ2-7): SQTIHQWPATLVQPVGSPLSLECTVEGTSNPNLYWYRQAAGRGLQLLFYSVGIGQISSEVPQNLSASRPQDRQFILSSKKLLLSDSGFYLCAWTSGSREQYFGPGTRLTVT.

This CDR3 reads CASSAGPYEQFF. The DNA of the CDR3 is TGCGCCAGCAGCGCGGGCCCCTATGAGCAGTTCTTC. This chain joins TRBV5-1 and TRBJ2-1, with D maybe TRBD2 (5 bases). The V gene's germline CDR1 is SGHRS and CDR2 YFSETQ. The CDR3 spans 12 residues. V was shortened by 4 bases and J by 8 bases, with 10 bases between the two germline ends.

The table lists this clonotype with a few counts. CDR3 coding DNA: TGCGCCAGCAGTTATCGGACAGGGGTTAATTCACCCCTCCACTTT. This encodes CASSYRTGVNSPLHF. The genes are TRBV5-1 and TRBJ1-6; 9 bases are a match to TRBD1. CDR1 is SGHRS and CDR2 is YFSETQ in the germline V gene. The CDR3 loop spans 15 amino acids. The ends lost 5 bases at V and 6 bases at J; junction bases unmatched: 6.

This clonotype was counted between two and nine times. V is TRBV11-2 and J is TRBJ1-3; D unresolved. This CDR3 region has 15 residues. V lost 1 base and J 0 bases, leaving 7 bases between the germline ends. The germline V gene encodes CDR1 SGHAT and CDR2 FQNNGV. CDR3 bases: TGTGCCAGCAGCTTAGTCAGGAGCTCTGGAAACACCATATATTTT. Translated, it gives CASSLVRSSGNTIYF. The whole variable domain, filled in from reference TRBV11-2 and TRBJ1-3, reads EAGVAQSPRYKIIEKRQSVAFWCNPISGHATLYWYQQILGQGPKLLIQFQNNGVVDDSQLPKDRFSAERLKGVDSTLKIQPAKLEDSAVYLCASSLVRSSGNTIYFGEGSWLTVV.

The table lists this clonotype with many counts. The chain joins TRBV6-5 to TRBJ1-1; 7 bases fit TRBD1. CDR1 and CDR2 from the germline V gene are MNHEY and SVGAGI. The CDR3 runs 18 residues. The ends lost 0 bases at V and 3 bases at J; junction bases unmatched: 13. The CDR3 sequence: CASSYSTGITQGDTEAFF. The CDR3 DNA follows: TGTGCCAGCAGTTACTCGACAGGGATTACCCAGGGGGACACTGAAGCTTTCTTT.

This clonotype has just a few counts. The chain joins TRBV4-1 to TRBJ1-1; D not certain. Between the trimmed V and J ends, which lost 1 base and 0 bases, there was a span of 15 bases. This CDR3 has 17 amino acids. Germline CDR1 MGHRA, CDR2 YSYEKL. CDR3 in amino acids: CASSQADMGFLNTEAFF. CDR3 coding DNA: TGCGCCAGCAGCCAAGCCGACATGGGATTCCTGAACACTGAAGCTTTCTTT.

This clonotype has only a few counts. The J gene is TRBJ2-2, the V gene TRBV2, with a possible D match to TRBD2 (6 bases). CDR3 size: 15 residues. Trimming shortened V by 4 bases and J by 4 bases, and 13 bases separated the two germline ends. Germline CDR1 and CDR2: SNHLY and FYNNEI. As DNA, the CDR3 is TGTGCCAGCAGTGGATCAGGACTAATCACCGGGGAGCTGTTTTTT. Residues: CASSGSGLITGELFF.

The rearrangement links TRBV6-1 to TRBJ1-3, with D possibly matching TRBD1 (6 bases). Germline values: CDR1 MNHNS, CDR2 SASEGT. The V gene lost 1 base and the J gene lost 2 bases, with 12 bases spanning the gap. The CDR3 covers 16 residues. CDR3 in amino acids: CASSEVRGSAGNTIYF. CDR3 in DNA: TGTGCCAGCAGTGAAGTCAGGGGATCCGCTGGAAACACCATATATTTT.

As DNA, the CDR3 is TGTGCCAGCAGCTTAAGCCCGACAGGGGGCTACACCTTC. Translation gives CASSLSPTGGYTF. This sequence joins TRBV7-3 and TRBJ1-2, with 7 bases matching TRBD1. V was pared by 1 base and J by 8 bases, with 4 bases of the junction left unmatched. Germline V gene sequence: CDR1 SGHTA, CDR2 FQGTGA. CDR3 length: 13 amino acids.